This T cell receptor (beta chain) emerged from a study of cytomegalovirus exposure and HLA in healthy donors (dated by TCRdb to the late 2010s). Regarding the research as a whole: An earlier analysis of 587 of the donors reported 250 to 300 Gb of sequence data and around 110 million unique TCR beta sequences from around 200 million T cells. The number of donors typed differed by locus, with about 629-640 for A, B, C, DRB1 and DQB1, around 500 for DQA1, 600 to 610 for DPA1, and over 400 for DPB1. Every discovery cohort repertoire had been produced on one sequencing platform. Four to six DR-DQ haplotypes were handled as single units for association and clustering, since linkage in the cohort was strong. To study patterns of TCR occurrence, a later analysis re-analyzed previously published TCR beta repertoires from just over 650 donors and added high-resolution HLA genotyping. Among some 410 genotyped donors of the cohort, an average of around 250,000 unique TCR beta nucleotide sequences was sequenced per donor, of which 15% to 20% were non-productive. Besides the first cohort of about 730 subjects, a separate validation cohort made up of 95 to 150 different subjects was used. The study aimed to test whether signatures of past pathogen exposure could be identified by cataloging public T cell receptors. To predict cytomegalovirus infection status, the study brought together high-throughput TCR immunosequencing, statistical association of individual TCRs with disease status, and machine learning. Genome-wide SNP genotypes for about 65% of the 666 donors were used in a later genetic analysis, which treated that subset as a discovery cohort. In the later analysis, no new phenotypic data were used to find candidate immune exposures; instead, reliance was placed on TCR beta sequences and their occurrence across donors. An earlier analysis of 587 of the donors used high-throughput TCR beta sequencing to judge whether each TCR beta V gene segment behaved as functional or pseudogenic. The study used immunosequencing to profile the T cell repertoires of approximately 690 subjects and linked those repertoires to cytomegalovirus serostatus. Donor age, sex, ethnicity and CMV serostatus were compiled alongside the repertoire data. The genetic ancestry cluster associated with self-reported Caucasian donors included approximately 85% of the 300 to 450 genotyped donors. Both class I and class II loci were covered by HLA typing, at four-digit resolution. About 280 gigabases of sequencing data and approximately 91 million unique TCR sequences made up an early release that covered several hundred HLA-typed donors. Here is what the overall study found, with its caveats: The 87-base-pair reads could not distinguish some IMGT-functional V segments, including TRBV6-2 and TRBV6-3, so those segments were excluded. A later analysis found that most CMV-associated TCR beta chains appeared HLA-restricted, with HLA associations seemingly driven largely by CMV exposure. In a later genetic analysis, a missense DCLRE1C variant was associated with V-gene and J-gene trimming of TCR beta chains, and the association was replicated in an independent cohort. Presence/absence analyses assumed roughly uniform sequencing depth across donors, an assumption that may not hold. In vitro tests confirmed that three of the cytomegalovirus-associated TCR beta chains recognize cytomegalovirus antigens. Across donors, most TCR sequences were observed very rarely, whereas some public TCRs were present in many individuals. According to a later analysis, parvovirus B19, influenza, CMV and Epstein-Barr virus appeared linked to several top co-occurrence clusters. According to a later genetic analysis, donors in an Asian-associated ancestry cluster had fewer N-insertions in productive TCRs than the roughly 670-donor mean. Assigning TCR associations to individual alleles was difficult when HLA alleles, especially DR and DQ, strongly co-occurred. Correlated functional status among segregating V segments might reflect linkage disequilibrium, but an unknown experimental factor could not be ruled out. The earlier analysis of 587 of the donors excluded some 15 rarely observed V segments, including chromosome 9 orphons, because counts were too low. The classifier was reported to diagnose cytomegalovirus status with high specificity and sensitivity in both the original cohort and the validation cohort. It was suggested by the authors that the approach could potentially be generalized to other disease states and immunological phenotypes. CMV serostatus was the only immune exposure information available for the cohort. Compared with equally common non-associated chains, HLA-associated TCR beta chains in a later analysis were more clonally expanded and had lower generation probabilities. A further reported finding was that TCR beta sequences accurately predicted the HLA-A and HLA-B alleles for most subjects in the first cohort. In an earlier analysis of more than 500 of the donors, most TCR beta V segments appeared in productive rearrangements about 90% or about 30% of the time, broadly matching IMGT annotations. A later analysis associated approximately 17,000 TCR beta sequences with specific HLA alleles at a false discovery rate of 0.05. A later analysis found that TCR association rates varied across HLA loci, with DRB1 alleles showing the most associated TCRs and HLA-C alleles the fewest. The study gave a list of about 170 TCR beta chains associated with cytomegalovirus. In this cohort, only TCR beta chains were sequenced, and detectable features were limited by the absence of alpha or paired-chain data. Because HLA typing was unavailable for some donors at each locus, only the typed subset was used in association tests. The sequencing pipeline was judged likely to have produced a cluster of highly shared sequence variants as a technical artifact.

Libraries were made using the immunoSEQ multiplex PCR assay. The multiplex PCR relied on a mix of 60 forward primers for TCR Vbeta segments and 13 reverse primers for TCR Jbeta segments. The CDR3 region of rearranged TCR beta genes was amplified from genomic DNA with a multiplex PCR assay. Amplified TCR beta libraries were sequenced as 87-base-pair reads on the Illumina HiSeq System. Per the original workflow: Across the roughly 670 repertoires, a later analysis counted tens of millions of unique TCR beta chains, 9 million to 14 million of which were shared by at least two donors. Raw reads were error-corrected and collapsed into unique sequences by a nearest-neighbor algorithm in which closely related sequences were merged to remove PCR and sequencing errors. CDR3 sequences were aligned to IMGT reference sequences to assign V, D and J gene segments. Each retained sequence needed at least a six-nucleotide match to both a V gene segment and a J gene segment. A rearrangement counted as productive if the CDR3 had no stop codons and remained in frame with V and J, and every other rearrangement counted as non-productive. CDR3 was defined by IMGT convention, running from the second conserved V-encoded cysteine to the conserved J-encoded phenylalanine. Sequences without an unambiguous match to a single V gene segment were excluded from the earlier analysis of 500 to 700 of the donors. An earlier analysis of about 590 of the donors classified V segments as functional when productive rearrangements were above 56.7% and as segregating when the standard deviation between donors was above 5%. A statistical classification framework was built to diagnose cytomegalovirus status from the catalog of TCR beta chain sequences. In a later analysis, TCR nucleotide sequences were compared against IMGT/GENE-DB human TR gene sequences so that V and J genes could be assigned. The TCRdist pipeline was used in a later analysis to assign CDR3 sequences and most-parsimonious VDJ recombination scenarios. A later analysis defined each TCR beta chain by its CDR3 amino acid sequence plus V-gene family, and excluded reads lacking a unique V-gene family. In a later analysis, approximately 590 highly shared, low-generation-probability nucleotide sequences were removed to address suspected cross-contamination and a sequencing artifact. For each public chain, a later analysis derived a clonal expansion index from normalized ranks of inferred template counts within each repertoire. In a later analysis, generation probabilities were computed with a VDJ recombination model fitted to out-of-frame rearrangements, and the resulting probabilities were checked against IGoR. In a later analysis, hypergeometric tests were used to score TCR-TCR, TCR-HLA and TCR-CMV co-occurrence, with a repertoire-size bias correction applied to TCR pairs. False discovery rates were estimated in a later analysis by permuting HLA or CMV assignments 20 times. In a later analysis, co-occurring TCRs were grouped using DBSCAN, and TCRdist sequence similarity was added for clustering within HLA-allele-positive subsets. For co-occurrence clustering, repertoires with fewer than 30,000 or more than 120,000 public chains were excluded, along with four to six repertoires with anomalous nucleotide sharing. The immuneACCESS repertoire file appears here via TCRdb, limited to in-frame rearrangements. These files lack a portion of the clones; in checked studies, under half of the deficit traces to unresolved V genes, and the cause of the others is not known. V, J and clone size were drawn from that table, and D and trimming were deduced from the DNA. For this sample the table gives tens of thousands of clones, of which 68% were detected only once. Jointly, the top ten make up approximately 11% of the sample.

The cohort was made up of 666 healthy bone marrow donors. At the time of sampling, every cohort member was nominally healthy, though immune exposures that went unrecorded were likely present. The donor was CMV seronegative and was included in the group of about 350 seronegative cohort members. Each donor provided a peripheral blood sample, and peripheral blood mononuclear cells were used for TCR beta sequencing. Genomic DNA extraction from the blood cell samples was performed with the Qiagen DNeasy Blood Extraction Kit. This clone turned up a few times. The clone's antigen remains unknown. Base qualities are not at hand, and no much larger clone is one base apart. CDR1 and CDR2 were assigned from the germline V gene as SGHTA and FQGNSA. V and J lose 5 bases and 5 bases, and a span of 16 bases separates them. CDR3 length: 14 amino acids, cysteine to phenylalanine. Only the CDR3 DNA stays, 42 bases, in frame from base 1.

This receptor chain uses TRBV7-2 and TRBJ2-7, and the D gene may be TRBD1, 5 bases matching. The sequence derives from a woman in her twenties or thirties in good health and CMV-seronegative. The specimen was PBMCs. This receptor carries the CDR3 CASSVVDQGHEQYF. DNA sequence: TGTGCCAGCAGCGTTGTGGATCAGGGCCACGAGCAGTACTTC.